Shown below are 18 T cell receptor beta chains from a single sample sequenced in a study of tissue T cells after allogeneic stem cell transplantation. Time point indicated: mouse harvest day 7 after allogeneic transplant. Mouse grafts combined 10^7 T-cell-depleted bone marrow cells with 10^6 splenic CD5+ T cells. Using immunoSEQ multiplex PCR, the repertoire was profiled, and TCRdb retains in-frame clones only, with some absent. The table records several thousand clones, approximately 47% of them present only once. The sequenced material came from skin. The receptors were gathered from a female BALB/c mouse given C57BL/6 T cells with graft-versus-host disease after an allogeneic hematopoietic cell transplant.

By proportion, this clone is medium-sized. Genes and germline are mouse. The CDR3 goes on 1 residue after the read ends, and that part is filled in from the germline J gene. The rearrangement links TRBV3 to TRBJ2-7; 10 nucleotides line up with TRBD2. This CDR3 has 15 residues. V was clipped by 5 bases and J by 0 bases; unmatched bases: 4. CDR1 and CDR2 (germline): SNHLY, FYNGKV (reference sequence). CDR3 amino acids: CASSPGLGSSYEQYF. The sequenced part of the CDR3 DNA is TGTGCCAGCAGCCCGGGACTGGGGAGCTCCTATGAACAGTAC.

Turning to this clone: Each gene name is a mouse one. With the read ending 1 residue before the CDR3 end, the germline J gene is used to fill in that end. The chain combines TRBV12-2 with TRBJ2-5; 10 nucleotides match TRBD2. Germline V gene sequence: CDR1 SGHLS, CDR2 HYDKME. This CDR3 is built from 14 residues. The trim removed 4 bases at V and 8 bases at J, leaving 8 bases unmatched. The CDR3 DNA, read in part, is TGTGCCAGCTCCCTTGGGACTGGGGAAGGCACCCAGTAC. This sequence encodes CASSLGTGEGTQY. From start to end, the CDR3 is CASSLGTGEGTQYF. The variable domain in full, completed from reference TRBV12-2 and TRBJ2-5, reads NSGVVQSPRYIIKGKGERSILKCIPISGHLSVAWYQQTQGQELKFFIQHYDKMERDKGNLPSRFSVQQFDDYHSEMNMSALELEDSAVYFCASSLGTGEGTQYFGPGTRLLVL.

As regards this clone: Genes and germline are mouse. The read finishes 1 residue shy of the CDR3 end, and the germline J gene is used to complete it. The rearrangement links TRBV15 to TRBJ1-1; 8 bases are shared with TRBD1. The junction had 4 bases not matched to a gene; V was cut back by 2 bases and J by 5 bases. This CDR3 spans 14 amino acids. Germline CDR1 is SGHND and CDR2 is FRSKSL. The sequenced part of the CDR3 DNA is TGTGCCAGCAGTTTACAGGGGGCAAGAACAGAAGTCTTC. Its protein product is CASSLQGARTEVF. The complete CDR3 protein is CASSLQGARTEVFF.

Regarding this clone: Gene names are mouse gene names. From the germline J gene comes the end of the CDR3, since the read stops 1 residue before it. The chain has TRBV26 and TRBJ1-4; possibly TRBD1 for D (6 bases). There are 14 residues in the CDR3. Trimming removed 4 bases from V and 0 bases from J, with 6 bases in between. Per the germline V gene, CDR1 is KGHPV and CDR2 is FQNQEV (reference sequence). The CDR3 spells CASSRQVSNERLFF. CDR3 DNA (partial): TGTGCCAGCAGTCGACAGGTTTCCAACGAAAGATTATTT.

Notes on this clone: The germline and genes are mouse ones. This CDR3 is also generated by other DNA sequences in the sample. This chain's CDR3 is CASSPQDTQYF. Incomplete CDR3 DNA: TGTGCCAGCAGCCCGCAAGACACCCAGTAC. The chain employs TRBV26 and TRBJ2-5; D is unclear. The read terminates 1 residue before the CDR3 end, so the remaining end is supplied by the germline J gene. V lost 6 bases and J 3 bases, leaving 4 bases between the germline ends. CDR1 and CDR2 (germline): KGHPV, FQNQEV (reference sequence). The CDR3 is 11 amino acids. Complete variable domain (other parts from reference TRBV26 and TRBJ2-5): NSKVIQTPRYLVKGQGQKAKMRCIPEKGHPVVFWYQQNKNNEFKFLINFQNQEVLQQIDMTEKRFSAECPSNSPCSLEIQSSEAGDSALYLCASSPQDTQYFGPGTRLLVL.

Comment on this clone: Mouse gene names and germline throughout. The read ends 1 residue shy of where the CDR3 ends; the end is completed using the germline J gene. This rearrangement joins TRBV4 to TRBJ2-5; 11 bases match TRBD1. This CDR3 contains 14 residues. V was clipped by 4 bases and J by 5 bases; unmatched bases: 2. The germline CDR1 and CDR2 sequences are LGHDT and YNNKQL (reference sequence). Incomplete CDR3 DNA: TGTGCCAGCAGCTGGACAGGGGGCGGAGACACCCAGTAC. This codes for CASSWTGGGDTQY. The entire CDR3 sequence reads CASSWTGGGDTQYF.

The count of this clone is one. Germline and genes: mouse. Coverage ceases 1 residue before the CDR3 finishes, and the germline J gene fills in the end. The J gene is TRBJ1-1, the V gene TRBV26, with 12 bases that match TRBD1. CDR3 length: 12 amino acids. V shed 3 bases and J 11 bases; nucleotides not matched to a gene: 1. CDR1 and CDR2 from the germline V gene are KGHPV and FQNQEV (reference sequence). The DNA read from the CDR3 is TGTGCCAGCAGTCTCGGGACAGGGGGCGTCTTC. Translation: CASSLGTGGVF. The entire CDR3 sequence reads CASSLGTGGVFF.

Comment on this clone: Genes and germline are mouse. From the germline J gene comes the end of the CDR3, since the read stops 1 residue before it. The chain couples TRBV3 to TRBJ2-7; 10 bases are shared with TRBD1. Germline CDR1 reads SNHLY; CDR2 reads FYNGKV (reference sequence). Germline trimming cut 5 bases from V and 0 bases from J; bases unmatched to any gene: 4. This CDR3 has 15 residues. The CDR3 sequence is CASSIRDRGSYEQYF. The sequenced part of the CDR3 DNA is TGTGCCAGCAGCATCCGGGACAGGGGCTCCTATGAACAGTAC.

On this clone: The germline and genes are mouse ones. Read data end 1 residue before the CDR3 end; the end is taken from the germline J gene. This chain joins TRBV19 and TRBJ2-3, with TRBD2 identical over 7 bases. This CDR3 spans 14 amino acids. V lost 2 bases to trimming and J lost 0 bases; unmatched junction nucleotides: 0. Germline CDR1 and CDR2: FNHDT and SITEND (reference sequence). The CDR3 is CASSMGGSAETLYF. The sequenced CDR3 bases are TGTGCCAGCAGTATGGGGGGGAGTGCAGAAACGCTGTAT. Using reference TRBV19 and TRBJ2-3 for the parts outside the CDR3, the full variable domain is GGIITQTPKFLIGQEGQKLTLKCQQNFNHDTMYWYRQDSGKGLRLIYYSITENDLQKGDLSEGYDASREKKSSFSLTVTSAQKNEMAVFLCASSMGGSAETLYFGSGTRLTVL.

Concerning this clone: Gene names are mouse gene names. The read halts 1 residue ahead of the CDR3 end, with the missing end drawn from the germline J gene. The chain uses TRBV16 and TRBJ1-1, with D possibly matching TRBD1 (5 bases). V was clipped by 5 bases and J by 1 base, with 5 bases between them. Germline CDR1 SGHSA, CDR2 FRNQAP. This CDR3 has 12 amino acids. The DNA read from the CDR3 is TGTGCAAGCAGCACAGGAAACACAGAAGTCTTC. Protein product: CASSTGNTEVF. The entire CDR3 is CASSTGNTEVFF.

Points on this clone: Genes and germline come from the mouse. Sequencing ends 1 residue short of the CDR3 end; the germline J gene provides the rest. The chain is built from TRBV13-3 and TRBJ2-7; D is ambiguous. Germline V lookup: CDR1 NNHDY, CDR2 SYVADS. V was cut by 1 base and J by 3 bases, with 5 bases left in between. The CDR3 runs 12 residues. CDR3 DNA (partial): TGTGCCAGCAGTGATAACAGCTATGAACAGTAC. Translation gives CASSDNSYEQY. The whole CDR3 sequence is CASSDNSYEQYF.

This clone was counted between two and nine times. Gene names refer to mouse genes. The missing CDR3 end, 1 residue past where the read stops, is filled in from the germline J gene. J is TRBJ1-3 and V is TRBV26; D is ambiguous. V lost 2 bases, J lost 6 bases, and 8 bases lay in between. The CDR3 sequence is 13 residues long. Germline CDR1 KGHPV, CDR2 FQNQEV (reference sequence). This chain's CDR3 is CASSLSGENTLYF. The covered CDR3 bases are TGTGCCAGCAGTCTGAGTGGGGAAAATACGCTCTAT.

Worth noting for this clone: Gene names and germline refer to mouse. The CDR3 end falls 1 residue outside the read, so it is completed with the germline J gene. The V gene is TRBV26, the J gene TRBJ1-3, with 10 bases that match TRBD1. Germline CDR1 is KGHPV and CDR2 is FQNQEV (reference sequence). There are 15 residues in the CDR3. The junction had 4 bases not matched to a gene; V was cut back by 4 bases and J by 4 bases. The CDR3 protein is CASSRGQGNGNTLYF. The sequenced part of the CDR3 DNA is TGTGCCAGCAGTCGGGGACAGGGGAACGGAAATACGCTCTAT. Drawing the rest from reference TRBV26 and TRBJ1-3, the complete variable domain is NSKVIQTPRYLVKGQGQKAKMRCIPEKGHPVVFWYQQNKNNEFKFLINFQNQEVLQQIDMTEKRFSAECPSNSPCSLEIQSSEAGDSALYLCASSRGQGNGNTLYFGEGSRLIVV.

This clone was found a few times. Mouse names are used for the genes. Read data end 1 residue before the CDR3 end; the end is taken from the germline J gene. The chain joins TRBV4 to TRBJ2-1; D remains unclear. V shed 3 bases and J shed 7 bases, with 4 bases lying between them. Germline V lookup: CDR1 LGHDT, CDR2 YNNKQL (reference sequence). CDR3 length equals 11 residues. The covered CDR3 bases are TGTGCCAGCAGCTATAAGGCTGAGCAGTTC. Its protein is CASSYKAEQF. The complete CDR3 protein is CASSYKAEQFF.

Concerning this clone: Gene names denote mouse genes. CDR3: CASSLDWGRAEQFF. Partial CDR3 DNA: TGTGCAAGCAGCTTAGACTGGGGGCGAGCTGAGCAGTTC. This rearrangement joins TRBV16 to TRBJ2-1; TRBD2 is a possible D gene (7 bases). The CDR3 is cut off 1 residue early in the read; its end comes from the germline J gene. Germline CDR1 reads SGHSA; CDR2 reads FRNQAP. CDR3 length: 14 amino acids. V was trimmed by 0 bases and J by 7 bases, leaving 10 bases between them.

Concerning this clone: The gene names here belong to mouse. The sequence runs out 1 residue before the end of the CDR3; the remainder is reconstructed from the germline J gene. V is TRBV3 and J is TRBJ1-1, with TRBD1 identical over 7 bases. The V and J ends lost 4 bases and 6 bases, in that order; junction bases with no gene match: 8. Germline V gene data show CDR1 as SNHLY and CDR2 as FYNGKV (reference sequence). The CDR3 covers 14 residues. The CDR3 loop reads CASSSTGLPAEVFF. The covered CDR3 bases are TGTGCCAGCAGCTCGACAGGGCTCCCCGCAGAAGTCTTC.

In the case of this clone: The gene symbols are mouse symbols. The read comes to an end 1 residue before the CDR3 does, leaving the germline J gene to fill in the end. This chain connects TRBV23 to TRBJ2-1; the table names TRBD1, a call not compared with the DNA. CDR1 KGHTA and CDR2 FQNQQP come from the germline V gene. The CDR3 length is 14 residues. CDR3 bases read: TGCTCCAGCAGCCGTTGGGACAGCTATGCTGAGCAGTTC. Its protein product is CSSSRWDSYAEQF. The entire CDR3 sequence reads CSSSRWDSYAEQFF.

Points on this clone: Here the gene names and germline are mouse. From the germline J gene comes the end of the CDR3, since the read stops 1 residue before it. The rearrangement joins TRBV26 to TRBJ1-1, with 7 bases that match TRBD1. The CDR3 consists of 13 residues. Trimming removed 4 bases from V and 4 bases from J; junction bases left unmatched: 3. Germline assignment: CDR1 KGHPV and CDR2 FQNQEV (reference sequence). Partial CDR3 DNA: TGTGCCAGCAGTCACAGGGGAGCCACAGAAGTCTTC. Translated, it gives CASSHRGATEVF. The whole CDR3 reads CASSHRGATEVFF.